These 12 T cell receptor beta chains came from one sample sequenced in a study of CD8 T cells in Susac syndrome. Reverse transcription of about 0.45 to 1 ug RNA was carried out with random hexamers. Each CDR3 protein gets one entry after TCRdb re-called the immunoSEQ multiplex PCR reads with MiXCR. The sample has a few hundred thousand distinct CDR3 sequences, roughly nine tenths seen once. The source material was CD4+ T cells from PBMCs. The receptors stem from a human donor with multiple sclerosis.

V usage is TRBV5-4 and J usage is TRBJ2-1; 9 positions match TRBD2. The CDR3 runs to 14 residues. J lost 3 bases, V lost 2 bases, and 0 bases had no gene match. Germline V CDR1 and CDR2: SGHNT, YYREEE (reference sequence). The CDR3: CASSFSGSYNEQFF. CDR3 nucleotide sequence: TGTGCCAGCAGCTTTAGCGGGAGCTACAATGAGCAGTTCTTC.

V gene TRBV7-8 combines with J gene TRBJ1-2; D not resolved. Germline V gene lookup returns CDR1 SGHVS and CDR2 FQNEAQ. The V and J ends lost 5 bases and 4 bases respectively, with 20 bases between them. CDR3 size: 16 residues. CDR3 nucleotide sequence: TGTGCCAGCAGCCCGGCCCGCAGGCCCTTGGTCTATGGCTACACCTTC. It translates to CASSPARRPLVYGYTF.

The chain couples TRBV6-1 to TRBJ1-1; D gene ambiguous. Germline loops: CDR1 MNHNS, CDR2 SASEGT. CDR3 length: 13 amino acids. V was pared by 4 bases and J by 8 bases, with 14 bases between. The CDR3 coding sequence is TGTGCCAGCAGTGCCCCTCCCCTAACGGAAGCTTTCTTT. It encodes CASSAPPLTEAFF.

This sequence joins TRBV5-1 and TRBJ2-7; D perhaps matches TRBD2 (6 bases). From germline, CDR1 is SGHRS and CDR2 YFSETQ. Trimming took 5 bases from V and 1 from J, leaving 19 bases between them. There are 16 residues in the CDR3. CDR3 sequence reads: CASRSGVGLTSYEQYF. In DNA, the CDR3 is TGCGCCAGCAGGTCCGGCGTGGGACTCACGTCCTACGAGCAGTACTTC.

The chain is built from TRBV27 and TRBJ2-1; 13 nucleotides line up with TRBD2. Trimming took 2 bases from V and 7 from J; bases not matched to a gene: 5. This CDR3 comprises 16 residues. CDR1 is MNHEY and CDR2 is SMNVEV in the germline V gene (reference sequence). CDR3 loop: CASSLELAGGPNEQFF. In nucleotides, the CDR3 is TGTGCCAGCAGTTTAGAACTAGCGGGGGGGCCTAATGAGCAGTTCTTC.

The chain uses TRBV7-2 and TRBJ1-1; D remains unclear. The V end lost 3 bases, the J end lost 3 bases, and 11 bases lay between the germline ends. The CDR3 is made up of 14 amino acids. Germline-derived CDR1 and CDR2 are SGHTA and FQGNSA. The CDR3 DNA sequence: TGTGCCAGCAGCTTCCTCCCGGAGGACACTGAAGCTTTCTTT. This codes for CASSFLPEDTEAFF.

The chain's CDR3 is CASSPDPNTEAFF. The CDR3 nucleotides are TGTGCCAGCAGCCCTGATCCGAACACTGAAGCTTTCTTT. The J gene is TRBJ1-1, the V gene TRBV7-3; D is uncertain. Germline V gene data show CDR1 as SGHTA and CDR2 as FQGTGA. This CDR3 is built from 13 residues. The V end lost 5 bases, the J end lost 1 base, and 8 bases lay between the germline ends.

This chain uses TRBV5-5 with TRBJ1-2; no definite D call. The CDR3 is 14 amino acids. The V end lost 0 bases, the J end lost 0 bases, and 6 bases lay between the germline ends. CDR1 is SGHKS, CDR2 YYEKEE, per germline (reference sequence). In DNA form, the CDR3 reads TGTGCCAGCAGCTTGGGGGCAACTAACTATGGCTACACCTTC. Its protein product is CASSLGATNYGYTF. The entire variable domain, with the rest obtained from reference TRBV5-5 and TRBJ1-2, is as follows: DAGVTQSPTHLIKTRGQQVTLRCSPISGHKSVSWYQQVLGQGPQFIFQYYEKEERGRGNFPDRFSARQFPNYSSELNVNALLLGDSALYLCASSLGATNYGYTFGSGTRLTVV.

The chain combines TRBV5-1 with TRBJ2-1, with TRBD1 as a possible D gene (6 bases). Germline V CDR1 and CDR2: SGHRS, YFSETQ. Trimming took off 4 bases at V and 1 base at J, with 18 bases between the two ends. The CDR3 runs 17 residues. The CDR3 coding sequence is TGCGCCAGCAGCCCCCGCTCGGGGCAGGGGTCCTACAATGAGCAGTTCTTC. Its protein product is CASSPRSGQGSYNEQFF.

In nucleotides, the CDR3 is TGTGCCAGCAGCCACGACGGACAGAGAAGACTCAACACTGAAGCTTTCTTT. This codes for CASSHDGQRRLNTEAFF. The rearrangement links TRBV3-1 to TRBJ1-1; D possibly corresponds to TRBD1 (6 bases). V lost 3 bases and J lost 2, with 19 bases in between. The CDR3 has 17 residues. Germline lookup yields CDR1 LGHDT and CDR2 YNNKEL (reference sequence). Looking up the rest from reference TRBV3-1 and TRBJ1-1 gives the full variable domain: DTAVSQTPKYLVTQMGNDKSIKCEQNLGHDTMYWYKQDSKKFLKIMFSYNNKELIINETVPNRFSPKSPDKAHLNLHINSLELGDSAVYFCASSHDGQRRLNTEAFFGQGTRLTVV.

In its sample, this clonotype was seen once. The chain joins TRBV12-3 or TRBV12-4 to TRBJ2-2, with a weak D call TRBD2 (6 bases). Trimming cost V 6 bases and J 0 bases, with 11 bases left between them. CDR3 length: 15 residues. CDR3 amino acids: CASRRERANTGELFF. The CDR3 bases are TGTGCCAGCAGGCGGGAACGAGCGAACACCGGGGAGCTGTTTTTT.

The genes are TRBV3-1 and TRBJ2-3; D uncertain. The V and J ends lost 4 bases and 4 bases respectively, with 9 bases between them. CDR1 is LGHDT, CDR2 YNNKEL, per germline (reference sequence). The CDR3 length is 13 residues. For the CDR3, the DNA is TGTGCCAGCAGCCCTCGATCGGCAGATACGCAGTATTTT. It specifies CASSPRSADTQYF.